This TCR beta chain is drawn from a study of blood T cell repertoires in COVID-19. At the level of the study: The United States, Italy and Spain supplied acute and convalescent COVID-19 samples. The analysed material was cDNA or gDNA that came from T cells, B-cell-depleted T cells, or PBMCs.

V lost 3 bases and J lost 0, with 4 bases in between. Germline loops: CDR1 SQVTM, CDR2 ANQGSEA. The CDR3 is made up of 12 amino acids. Per the authors' pipeline: How many nucleated cells were present was estimated from reference gene primer amplification. Measured with immunoSEQ multiplex PCR; TCRdb has only the in-frame clones, and not every one. V and J calls and clone size are given by that table; D and trimming were obtained from the DNA. The profile shows tens of thousands of clones, 87% of them singletons. Input material: peripheral blood. This receptor was obtained from a woman aged 50 to 65 with active or convalescent COVID-19. The chain carries TRBV29-1 and TRBJ2-3; the D is unclear. The CDR3 here is CSVDMSTDTQYF. CDR3 coding DNA: TGCAGCGTTGATATGAGCACAGATACGCAGTATTTT.